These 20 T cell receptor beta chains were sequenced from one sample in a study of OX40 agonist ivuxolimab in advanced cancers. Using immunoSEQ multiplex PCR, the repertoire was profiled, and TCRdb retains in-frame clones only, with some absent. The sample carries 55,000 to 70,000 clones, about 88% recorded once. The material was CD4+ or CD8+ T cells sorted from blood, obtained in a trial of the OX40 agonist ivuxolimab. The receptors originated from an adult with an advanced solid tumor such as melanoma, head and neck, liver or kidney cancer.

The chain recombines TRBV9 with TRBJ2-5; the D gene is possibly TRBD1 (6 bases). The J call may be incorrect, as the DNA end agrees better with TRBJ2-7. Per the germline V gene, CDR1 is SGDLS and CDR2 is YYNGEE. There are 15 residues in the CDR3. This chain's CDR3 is CASSVGGLEGSEQYF. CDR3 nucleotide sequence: TGTGCCAGCAGCGTAGGGGGGCTGGAAGGGAGCGAGCAGTACTTC.

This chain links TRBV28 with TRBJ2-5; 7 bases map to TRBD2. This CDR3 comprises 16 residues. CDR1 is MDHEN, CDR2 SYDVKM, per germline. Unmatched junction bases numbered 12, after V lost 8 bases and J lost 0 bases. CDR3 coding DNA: TGTGCCAGCGTAGGGAGGGGTTTTCCGTACCAAGAGACCCAGTACTTC. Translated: CASVGRGFPYQETQYF.

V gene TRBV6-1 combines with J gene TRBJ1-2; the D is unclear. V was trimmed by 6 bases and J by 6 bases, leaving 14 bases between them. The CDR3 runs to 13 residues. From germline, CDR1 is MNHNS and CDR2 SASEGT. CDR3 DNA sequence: TGTGCCAGCAGCTCAGGACGGACCAATGGCTACACCTTC. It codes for CASSSGRTNGYTF.

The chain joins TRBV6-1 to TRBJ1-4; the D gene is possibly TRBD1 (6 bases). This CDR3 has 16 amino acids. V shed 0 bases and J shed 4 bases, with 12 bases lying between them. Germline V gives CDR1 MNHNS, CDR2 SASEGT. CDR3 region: CASSEAQTGVNEKLFF. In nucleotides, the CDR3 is TGTGCCAGCAGTGAAGCCCAGACAGGTGTTAATGAAAAACTGTTTTTT.

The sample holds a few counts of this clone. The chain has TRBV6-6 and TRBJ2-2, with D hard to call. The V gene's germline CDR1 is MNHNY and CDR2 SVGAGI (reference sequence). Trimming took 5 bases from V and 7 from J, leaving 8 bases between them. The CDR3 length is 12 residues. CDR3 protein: CASSPGDGELFF. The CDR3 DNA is TGTGCCAGCAGTCCGGGTGACGGGGAGCTGTTTTTT.

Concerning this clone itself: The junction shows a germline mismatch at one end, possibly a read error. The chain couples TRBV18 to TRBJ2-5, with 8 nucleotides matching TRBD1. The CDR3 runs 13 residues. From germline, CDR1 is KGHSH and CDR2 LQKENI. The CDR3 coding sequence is TGTGCCAGCTCTCCACAGGGGGGAAAGACCCAGTACTTC. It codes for CASSPQGGKTQYF.

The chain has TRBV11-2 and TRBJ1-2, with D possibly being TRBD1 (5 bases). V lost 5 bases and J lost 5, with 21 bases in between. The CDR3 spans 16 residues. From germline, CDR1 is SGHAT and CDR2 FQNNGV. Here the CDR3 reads CASSPWGEGLTYGYTF. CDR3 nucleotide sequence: TGTGCCAGCAGCCCATGGGGGGAGGGACTTACTTATGGCTACACCTTC.

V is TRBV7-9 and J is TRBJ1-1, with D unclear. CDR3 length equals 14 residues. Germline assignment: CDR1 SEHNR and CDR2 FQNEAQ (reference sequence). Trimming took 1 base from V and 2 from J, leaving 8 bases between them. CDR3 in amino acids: CASSLDDLNTEAFF. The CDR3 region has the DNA TGTGCCAGCAGCTTAGATGACTTAAACACTGAAGCTTTCTTT.

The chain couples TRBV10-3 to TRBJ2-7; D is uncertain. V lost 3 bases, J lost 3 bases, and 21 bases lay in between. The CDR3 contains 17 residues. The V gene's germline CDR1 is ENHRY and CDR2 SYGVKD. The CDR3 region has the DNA TGTGCCATCAGTGAAACTGACTCTCCCCGACTCTTCTACGAGCAGTACTTC. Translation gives CAISETDSPRLFYEQYF.

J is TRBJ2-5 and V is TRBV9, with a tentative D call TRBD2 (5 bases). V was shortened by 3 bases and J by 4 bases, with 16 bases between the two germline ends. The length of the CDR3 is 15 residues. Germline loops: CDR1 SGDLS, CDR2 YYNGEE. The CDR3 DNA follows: TGTGCCAGCAGCGCCGAAGCGGAAGGGATAGAGACCCAGTACTTC. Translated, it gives CASSAEAEGIETQYF. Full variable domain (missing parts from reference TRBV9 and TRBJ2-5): DSGVTQTPKHLITATGQRVTLRCSPRSGDLSVYWYQQSLDQGLQFLIQYYNGEERAKGNILERFSAQQFPDLHSELNLSSLELGDSALYFCASSAEAEGIETQYFGPGTRLLVL.

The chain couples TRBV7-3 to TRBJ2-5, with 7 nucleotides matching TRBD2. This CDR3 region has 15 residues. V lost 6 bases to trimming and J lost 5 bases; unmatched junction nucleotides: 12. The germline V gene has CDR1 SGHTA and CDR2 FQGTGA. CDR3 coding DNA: TGTGCCAGCAGTTCGGGACTAAGCCGGGGTGAGACCCAGTACTTC. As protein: CASSSGLSRGETQYF.

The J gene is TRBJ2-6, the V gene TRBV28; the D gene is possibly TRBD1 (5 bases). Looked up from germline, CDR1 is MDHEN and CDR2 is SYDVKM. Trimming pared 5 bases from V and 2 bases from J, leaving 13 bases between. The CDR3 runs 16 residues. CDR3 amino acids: CASSQGGAPGANVLTF. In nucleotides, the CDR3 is TGTGCCAGCAGTCAGGGTGGGGCACCTGGGGCCAACGTCCTGACTTTC.

Written as DNA, the CDR3 is TGTGCCTGGGGAGGGCAAAACATTCAGTACTTC. Residues: CAWGGQNIQYF. The chain is built from TRBV30 and TRBJ2-4, with D possibly TRBD2 on 6 matching bases. The germline CDR1 and CDR2 sequences are GTSNPN and SVGIG (reference sequence). V dropped 5 bases and J dropped 5 bases, with 7 bases sitting between them. The CDR3 totals 11 residues. Full variable domain (outside the CDR3, taken from reference TRBV30 and TRBJ2-4): SQTIHQWPATLVQPVGSPLSLECTVEGTSNPNLYWYRQAAGRGLQLLFYSVGIGQISSEVPQNLSASRPQDRQFILSSKKLLLSDSGFYLCAWGGQNIQYFGAGTRLSVL.

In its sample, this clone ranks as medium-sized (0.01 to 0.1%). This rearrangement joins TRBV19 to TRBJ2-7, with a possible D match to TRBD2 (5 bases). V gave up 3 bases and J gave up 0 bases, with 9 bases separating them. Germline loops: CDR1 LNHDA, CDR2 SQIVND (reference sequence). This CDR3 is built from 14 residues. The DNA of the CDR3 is TGTGCCAGTAGTATCTCGGGGAACTCCTACGAGCAGTACTTC. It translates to CASSISGNSYEQYF.

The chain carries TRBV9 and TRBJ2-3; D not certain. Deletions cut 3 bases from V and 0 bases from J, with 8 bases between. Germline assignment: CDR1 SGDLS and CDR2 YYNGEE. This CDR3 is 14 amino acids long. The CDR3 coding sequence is TGTGCCAGCAGCGCAAGATGGAGCACAGATACGCAGTATTTT. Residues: CASSARWSTDTQYF.

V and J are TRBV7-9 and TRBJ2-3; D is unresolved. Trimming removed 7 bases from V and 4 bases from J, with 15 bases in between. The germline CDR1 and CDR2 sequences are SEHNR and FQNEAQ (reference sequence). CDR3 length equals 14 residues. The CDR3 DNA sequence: TGTGCCAGCACCGGGTGGCGAGCCCCAGATACGCAGTATTTT. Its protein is CASTGWRAPDTQYF.

This chain's CDR3 is CASTPTGTGGGTGELFF. CDR3 nucleotide sequence: TGTGCCAGCACGCCGACAGGGACTGGAGGGGGCACCGGGGAGCTGTTTTTT. The chain links TRBV5-5 to TRBJ2-2; possibly TRBD1 for D (7 bases). The CDR3 is made up of 17 amino acids. Germline CDR1 SGHKS, CDR2 YYEKEE (reference sequence). Trimming took off 6 bases at V and 4 bases at J, with 22 bases between the two ends.

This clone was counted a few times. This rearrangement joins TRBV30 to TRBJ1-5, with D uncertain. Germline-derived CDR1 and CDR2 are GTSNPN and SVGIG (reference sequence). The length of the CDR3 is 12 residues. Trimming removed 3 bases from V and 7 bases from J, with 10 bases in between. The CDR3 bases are TGTGCCTGGAGGGAGGGAGGCCAGCCCCAGCATTTT. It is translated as CAWREGGQPQHF. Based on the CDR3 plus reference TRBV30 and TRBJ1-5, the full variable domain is SQTIHQWPATLVQPVGSPLSLECTVEGTSNPNLYWYRQAAGRGLQLLFYSVGIGQISSEVPQNLSASRPQDRQFILSSKKLLLSDSGFYLCAWREGGQPQHFGDGTRLSIL.

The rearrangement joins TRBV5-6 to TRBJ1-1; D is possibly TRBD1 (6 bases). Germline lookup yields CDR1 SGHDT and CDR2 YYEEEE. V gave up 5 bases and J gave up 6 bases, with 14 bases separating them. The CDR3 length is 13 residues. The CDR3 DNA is TGTGCCAGCAGATCACAGGGACTTGCTGAAGCTTTCTTT. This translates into CASRSQGLAEAFF.

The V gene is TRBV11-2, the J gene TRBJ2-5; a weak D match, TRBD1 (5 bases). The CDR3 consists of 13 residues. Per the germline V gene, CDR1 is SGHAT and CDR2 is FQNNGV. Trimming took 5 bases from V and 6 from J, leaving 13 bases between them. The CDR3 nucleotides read TGTGCCAGCAGCCAAACCAGGGTGCAGACCCAGTACTTC. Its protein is CASSQTRVQTQYF.